Shown below are 30 T cell receptor beta chains from a single sample sequenced in a study of blood T cell repertoires in COVID-19. Profiled with immunoSEQ multiplex PCR; TCRdb holds only in-frame clones, not every one. The repertoire includes 360,000 or so clones, around 90% of them detected once, and 6.5% sits in the top ten. The sequenced sample was peripheral blood. Receptors originate from a man aged 18 to 35 with active or convalescent COVID-19.

The chain combines TRBV6-4 with TRBJ2-1, with no clear D. Trimming shortened V by 4 bases and J by 0 bases, and 4 bases separated the two germline ends. Per the germline V gene, CDR1 is MRHNA and CDR2 is SNTAGT. This CDR3 is 13 amino acids long. The CDR3 coding sequence is TGTGCCAGCAGTGCGAGCTCCTACAATGAGCAGTTCTTC. It is translated as CASSASSYNEQFF.

CDR3 nucleotide sequence: TGTGCCAGCAGCCCACGCGGGGGGGACTACGAGCAGTACTTC. This codes for CASSPRGGDYEQYF. J is TRBJ2-7 and V is TRBV3-1 (or the pseudogene TRBV3-2), with 9 positions matching TRBD2. The ends lost 4 bases at V and 3 bases at J; junction bases unmatched: 4. The CDR3 is made up of 14 amino acids. In germline, CDR1 is LGHDT, CDR2 YNNKEL (reference sequence).

Only one count was recorded for this clone. The CDR3 is CASSPDRQPQHF. The CDR3, as DNA: TGTGCCAGCAGCCCAGACAGGCAGCCCCAGCATTTT. The chain couples TRBV6-2 or TRBV6-3 to TRBJ1-5, with D maybe TRBD1 (6 bases). Trimming cost V 6 bases and J 7 bases, with 10 bases left between them. Germline V gene data show CDR1 as MNHEY and CDR2 as SVGEGT. This CDR3 is built from 12 residues.

This clone showed up just a few times. J is TRBJ1-2 and V is TRBV23-1; 9 nucleotides match TRBD1. TRBV23-1 is classed as an ORF, of uncertain function. V trimming: 2 bases; J trimming: 5 bases; junction bases outside the gene matches: 12. The length of the CDR3 is 17 residues. Written as DNA, the CDR3 is TGCGCCAGCAGTCAAGGTTTCCAGGGACAGGGACCTTATGGCTACACCTTC. Its protein product is CASSQGFQGQGPYGYTF.

The rearrangement uses TRBV28 and TRBJ1-5; 7 bases align to TRBD1. The germline CDR1 and CDR2 sequences are MDHEN and SYDVKM. V dropped 6 bases and J dropped 10; count of bases not matched to a gene: 15. The CDR3 covers 15 residues. The CDR3 region is CASSLISGGEEPQHF. In DNA, the CDR3 is TGTGCCAGCAGCCTTATCTCAGGGGGAGAGGAACCCCAGCATTTT.

V and J are TRBV4-1 and TRBJ1-2, with 12 nucleotides matching TRBD1. CDR3 length: 15 amino acids. Germline assignment: CDR1 MGHRA and CDR2 YSYEKL. With V trimmed by 3 bases and J by 6 bases, 5 bases remained unmatched. The CDR3, as DNA: TGCGCCAGCAGCCACCGGGACAGGGGGCGCGATGGCTACACCTTC. This encodes CASSHRDRGRDGYTF.

The J gene is TRBJ2-3, the V gene TRBV7-6, with TRBD1 identical over 8 bases. CDR1 is SGHVS, CDR2 FNYEAQ, per germline. The V segment lost 2 bases and the J segment 3 bases; nucleotides outside the gene matches: 7. CDR3 length: 16 amino acids. CDR3 sequence (DNA): TGTGCCAGCAGCTTAACCGGGACAGGAAGGACAGATACGCAGTATTTT. This sequence encodes CASSLTGTGRTDTQYF. The whole variable domain, remainder taken from reference TRBV7-6 and TRBJ2-3, is GAGVSQSPRYKVTKRGQDVALRCDPISGHVSLYWYRQALGQGPEFLTYFNYEAQQDKSGLPNDRFSAERPEGSISTLTIQRTEQRDSAMYRCASSLTGTGRTDTQYFGPGTRLTVL.

This sequence joins TRBV27 and TRBJ2-1; 8 nucleotides align to TRBD2. The V segment lost 4 bases and the J segment 4 bases; nucleotides outside the gene matches: 6. Germline lookup yields CDR1 MNHEY and CDR2 SMNVEV (reference sequence). The CDR3 extends over 15 amino acids. The CDR3 coding sequence is TGTGCCAGCAGTTACTTACTAGCGGAATACAATGAGCAGTTCTTC. It specifies CASSYLLAEYNEQFF.

The V call is TRBV28, the J call TRBJ2-7; D perhaps matches TRBD2 (6 bases). Germline loops: CDR1 MDHEN, CDR2 SYDVKM. The CDR3 sequence is 15 residues long. Trimming removed 6 bases from V and 5 bases from J, with 20 bases in between. The DNA of the CDR3 is TGTGCCAGCAGCCCCCCCCCGGGGGATCTGGACGAGCAGTACTTC. Protein product: CASSPPPGDLDEQYF.

The V gene is TRBV29-1, the J gene TRBJ2-3; 14 bases agree with TRBD2. Per germline, CDR1 SQVTM and CDR2 ANQGSEA. Losses at the gene ends were 6 bases for V and 5 bases for J; bases not matched to a gene: 4. CDR3 length: 14 amino acids. CDR3 sequence: CSVKTSGRGDTQYF. In DNA form, the CDR3 reads TGCAGCGTCAAGACTAGCGGGAGGGGAGATACGCAGTATTTT.

CDR3 coding DNA: TGTGCCAGCAGCGAGGACAGGGTAGGAGAGTTCTTC. It is translated as CASSEDRVGEFF. This chain connects TRBV7-2 to TRBJ2-1, with 8 bases identical to TRBD1. The CDR3 runs to 12 residues. CDR1 is SGHTA, CDR2 FQGNSA, per germline. Trimming removed 5 bases from V and 14 bases from J; junction bases left unmatched: 8.

The sample holds a few counts of this clone. The chain is built from TRBV13 and TRBJ1-1; D is uncertain. V was shortened by 5 bases and J by 5 bases, with 18 bases between the two germline ends. This CDR3 has 15 amino acids. Germline CDR1 and CDR2: PRHDT and FYEKMQ (reference sequence). The CDR3 reads CASSNDRRGRTEAFF. Here the CDR3 DNA reads TGTGCCAGCAGCAACGATCGACGTGGGAGGACTGAAGCTTTCTTT.

V usage is TRBV7-9 and J usage is TRBJ1-1, with D possibly matching TRBD1 (5 bases). Trimming removed 5 bases from V and 1 base from J, with 17 bases in between. This CDR3 has 16 residues. CDR1 is SEHNR and CDR2 is FQNEAQ in the germline V gene (reference sequence). DNA for the CDR3: TGTGCCAGCAGCCATCCCCCGACAGCACCGAACACTGAAGCTTTCTTT. Residues: CASSHPPTAPNTEAFF.

J is TRBJ2-5 and V is TRBV4-3; D might be TRBD1 (6 bases). The CDR3 has 15 residues. Germline CDR1 and CDR2: LGHNA and YSLEER. Deletions cut 2 bases from V and 2 bases from J, with 12 bases between. This CDR3 is CASSQTGLRQETQYF. The CDR3 DNA sequence: TGCGCCAGCAGCCAAACAGGGCTCCGTCAAGAGACCCAGTACTTC.

The chain combines TRBV9 with TRBJ2-2, with 13 bases fitting TRBD2. The CDR3 consists of 17 residues. Trimming removed 3 bases from V and 3 bases from J; junction bases left unmatched: 5. The germline V gene encodes CDR1 SGDLS and CDR2 YYNGEE. CDR3 sequence: CASSGRTSGGYTGELFF. Here the CDR3 DNA reads TGTGCCAGCAGCGGACGGACTAGCGGGGGCTACACCGGGGAGCTGTTTTTT. Filled out from reference TRBV9 and TRBJ2-2, the complete variable domain reads DSGVTQTPKHLITATGQRVTLRCSPRSGDLSVYWYQQSLDQGLQFLIQYYNGEERAKGNILERFSAQQFPDLHSELNLSSLELGDSALYFCASSGRTSGGYTGELFFGEGSRLTVL.

This clone was observed once. The chain employs TRBV3-1 (or the pseudogene TRBV3-2) and TRBJ1-6, with TRBD1 as a possible D gene (5 bases). The CDR3 has 15 amino acids. CDR1 is LGHDT, CDR2 YNNKEL, per germline (reference sequence). V dropped 0 bases and J dropped 13 bases, with 16 bases sitting between them. The CDR3 here is CASSQEGRGGSPLHF. The CDR3 DNA reads as TGTGCCAGCAGCCAAGAGGGAAGGGGTGGATCCCCCCTCCACTTT.

V usage is TRBV9 and J usage is TRBJ2-5, with TRBD2 matching over 9 bases. The V and J ends lost 4 bases and 4 bases, in that order; junction bases with no gene match: 17. Germline V lookup: CDR1 SGDLS, CDR2 YYNGEE. The CDR3 contains 18 residues. The CDR3 sequence: CASSKEIAGVGFVETQYF. The CDR3 region has the DNA TGTGCCAGCAGCAAGGAGATAGCGGGAGTGGGTTTCGTAGAGACCCAGTACTTC.

The rearrangement links TRBV19 to TRBJ1-2, with D hard to call. Germline CDR1 is LNHDA and CDR2 is SQIVND (reference sequence). The CDR3 sequence is 13 residues long. V lost 4 bases, J lost 3 bases, and 9 bases lay in between. The CDR3 DNA follows: TGTGCCAGTAGTAGCACCGCGTACTATGGCTACACCTTC. As protein: CASSSTAYYGYTF. Supplemented by reference TRBV19 and TRBJ1-2, the full variable domain reads DGGITQSPKYLFRKEGQNVTLSCEQNLNHDAMYWYRQDPGQGLRLIYYSQIVNDFQKGDIAEGYSVSREKKESFPLTVTSAQKNPTAFYLCASSSTAYYGYTFGSGTRLTVV.

The chain combines TRBV4-3 with TRBJ2-1, with D perhaps matching TRBD2 (5 bases). The V gene lost 0 bases and the J gene lost 3 bases, with 12 bases spanning the gap. The CDR3 is made up of 16 amino acids. The V gene's germline CDR1 is LGHNA and CDR2 YSLEER. In DNA, the CDR3 is TGCGCCAGCAGCCAAGAGGGAGCGGAATACTACAATGAGCAGTTCTTC. Its protein is CASSQEGAEYYNEQFF.

This clone was seen a handful of times. The CDR3 nucleotides are TGCGCCAGCAGCTTGGACAGGGGTTTAGATAATTCACCCCTCCACTTT. This sequence encodes CASSLDRGLDNSPLHF. V usage is TRBV5-1 and J usage is TRBJ1-6, with TRBD1 matching 7 bases. Germline V CDR1 and CDR2: SGHRS, YFSETQ. This CDR3 region has 16 residues. Unmatched junction bases numbered 5, after V lost 0 bases and J lost 5 bases.

This clone was seen a few times. The chain joins TRBV6-1 to TRBJ2-1; D perhaps matches TRBD1 (5 bases). Germline V gene data show CDR1 as MNHNS and CDR2 as SASEGT. The CDR3 consists of 16 residues. The V end was cut by 4 bases, the J end by 3 bases, with 16 bases between. This chain's CDR3 is CASSALQVLDYNEQFF. The CDR3 bases are TGTGCCAGCAGTGCATTACAGGTTTTGGACTACAATGAGCAGTTCTTC.

The chain employs TRBV10-1 and TRBJ2-4, with D maybe TRBD2 (6 bases). Germline V gene lookup returns CDR1 WNHNN and CDR2 SYGVQD (reference sequence). V lost 11 bases and J lost 0, with 17 bases in between. The CDR3 is 15 amino acids. CDR3 sequence (DNA): TGCGCCTTCGACGGAGGGCGCCTAGCCAAAAACATTCAGTACTTC. Its translation is CAFDGGRLAKNIQYF.

The J gene is TRBJ2-3, the V gene TRBV7-3; TRBD2 agrees at 7 bases. CDR1 SGHTA and CDR2 FQGTGA come from the germline V gene. V trimming: 4 bases; J trimming: 0 bases; junction bases outside the gene matches: 4. The CDR3 contains 15 residues. The CDR3 here is CASSWGLPSTDTQYF. CDR3 bases: TGTGCCAGCAGCTGGGGACTACCCAGCACAGATACGCAGTATTTT.

This chain links TRBV9 with TRBJ2-7, with D perhaps matching TRBD1 (6 bases). The CDR3 runs 15 residues. Germline V gene data show CDR1 as SGDLS and CDR2 as YYNGEE. V gave up 3 bases and J gave up 2 bases, with 15 bases separating them. This CDR3 reads CASSDQTGIAYEQYF. The CDR3 DNA reads TGTGCCAGCAGCGACCAGACAGGTATTGCCTACGAGCAGTACTTC. The variable domain in full, completed from reference TRBV9 and TRBJ2-7, reads DSGVTQTPKHLITATGQRVTLRCSPRSGDLSVYWYQQSLDQGLQFLIQYYNGEERAKGNILERFSAQQFPDLHSELNLSSLELGDSALYFCASSDQTGIAYEQYFGPGTRLTVT.

The chain joins TRBV4-2 to TRBJ1-4; D might be TRBD1 (5 bases). This CDR3 region has 13 residues. The V gene's germline CDR1 is LGHNA and CDR2 YNFKEQ. Trimming removed 4 bases at V and 7 bases at J, with 10 bases between. For the CDR3, the DNA is TGTGCCAGCAGCCGCGTCGGGGGTGAAAAACTGTTTTTT. The encoded protein is CASSRVGGEKLFF.

The rearrangement links TRBV9 to TRBJ2-2; 9 bases agree with TRBD1. The CDR3 covers 16 residues. CDR1 is SGDLS, CDR2 YYNGEE, per germline. CDR3 coding DNA: TGTGCTTCCCGGGACAGGGATAAAGAATTCACCGGGGAGCTGTTTTTT. This codes for CASRDRDKEFTGELFF.

The chain has TRBV6-5 and TRBJ2-3; 7 nucleotides line up with TRBD1. Trimming took 6 bases from V and 0 from J; bases not matched to a gene: 3. This CDR3 has 14 residues. Germline assignment: CDR1 MNHEY and CDR2 SVGAGI. The CDR3 nucleotides are TGTGCCAGCAGGGGGACAGTGAGCACAGATACGCAGTATTTT. The encoded protein is CASRGTVSTDTQYF.

V usage is TRBV7-9 and J usage is TRBJ1-1; D is unclear. The CDR3 covers 14 residues. Trimming left V 1 base short and J 7 bases short, with 13 bases between. Germline CDR1 SEHNR, CDR2 FQNEAQ (reference sequence). CDR3 sequence reads: CASSLDSLSFEAFF. CDR3 sequence (DNA): TGTGCCAGCAGCTTAGACTCGTTAAGTTTTGAAGCTTTCTTT.

This clone was seen more than once but under ten times. This sample includes further DNA sequences coding for the same CDR3. The gene calls are TRBV9 and TRBJ2-1, with 11 bases that match TRBD2. CDR1 SGDLS and CDR2 YYNGEE come from the germline V gene. V lost 2 bases to trimming and J lost 4 bases; unmatched junction nucleotides: 2. The CDR3 covers 15 residues. CDR3 sequence: CASSVGTSGYNEQFF. In DNA form, the CDR3 reads TGTGCCAGCAGCGTTGGGACTAGCGGATACAATGAGCAGTTCTTC.

The rearrangement uses TRBV7-9 and TRBJ1-2, with D unclear. The CDR3 length is 16 residues. Trimming removed 5 bases at V and 0 bases at J, with 16 bases between. Germline assignment: CDR1 SEHNR and CDR2 FQNEAQ (reference sequence). This CDR3 reads CASSPPQDWTNYGYTF. CDR3 sequence (DNA): TGTGCCAGCAGCCCCCCCCAGGACTGGACTAACTATGGCTACACCTTC.